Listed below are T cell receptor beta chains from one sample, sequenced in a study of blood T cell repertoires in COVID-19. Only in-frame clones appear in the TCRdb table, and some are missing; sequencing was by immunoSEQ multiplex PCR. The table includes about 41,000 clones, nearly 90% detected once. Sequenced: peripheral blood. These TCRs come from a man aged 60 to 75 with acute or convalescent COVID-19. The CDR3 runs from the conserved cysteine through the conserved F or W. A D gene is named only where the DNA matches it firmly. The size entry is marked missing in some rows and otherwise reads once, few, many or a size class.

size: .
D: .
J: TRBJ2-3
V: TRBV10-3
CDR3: CAITKTSTDTQYF
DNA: TGTGCCATCACCAAGACTAGCACAGATACGCAGTATTTT

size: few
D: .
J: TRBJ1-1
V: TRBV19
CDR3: CASSITGTSRWAEAFF
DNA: TGTGCCAGTAGTATTACCGGGACATCCAGGTGGGCTGAAGCTTTCTTT

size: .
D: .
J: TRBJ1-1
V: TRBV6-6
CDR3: CASSYPEGNTEAFF
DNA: TGTGCCAGCAGTTATCCCGAGGGGAACACTGAAGCTTTCTTT

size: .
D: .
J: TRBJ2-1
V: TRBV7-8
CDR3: CASSRDSNEQFF
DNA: TGTGCCAGCAGCCGCGACAGTAATGAGCAGTTCTTC

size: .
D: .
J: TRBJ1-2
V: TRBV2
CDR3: CASSETYTGMGGYTF
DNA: TGTGCCAGCAGTGAAACCTATACAGGGATGGGCGGCTACACCTTC

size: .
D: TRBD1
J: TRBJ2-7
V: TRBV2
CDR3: CASREDRGSYEQYF
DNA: TGTGCCAGCAGAGAAGACAGGGGTTCCTACGAGCAGTACTTC

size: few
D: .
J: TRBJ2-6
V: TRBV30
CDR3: CAWDGSGANVLTF
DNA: TGTGCCTGGGACGGCTCTGGGGCCAACGTCCTGACTTTC

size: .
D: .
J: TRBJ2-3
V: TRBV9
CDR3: CASSADLADTQYF
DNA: TGTGCCAGCAGCGCAGATCTAGCAGATACGCAGTATTTT

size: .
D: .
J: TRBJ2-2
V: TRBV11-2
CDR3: CASSETFAVAGELFF
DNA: TGTGCCAGCAGCGAAACATTTGCGGTTGCCGGGGAGCTGTTTTTT

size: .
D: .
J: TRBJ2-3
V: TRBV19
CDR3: CASAPDRSPIPDTQYF
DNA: TGTGCCAGCGCCCCCGACAGATCCCCCATCCCAGATACGCAGTATTTT

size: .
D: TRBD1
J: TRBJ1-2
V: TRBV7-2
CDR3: CASSLGGQGANYGYTF
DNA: TGTGCCAGCAGCTTAGGGGGACAGGGCGCTAACTATGGCTACACCTTC

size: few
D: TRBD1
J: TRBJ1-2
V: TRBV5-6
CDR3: CASSLISGQGNPYGYTF
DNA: TGTGCCAGCAGCCTTATCTCCGGACAGGGGAATCCTTATGGCTACACCTTC

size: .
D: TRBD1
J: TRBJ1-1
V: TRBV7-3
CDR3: CASSSVGQGLAFF
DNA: TGTGCCAGCAGCTCCGTGGGACAGGGCTTGGCTTTCTTT

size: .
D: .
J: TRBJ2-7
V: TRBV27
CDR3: CASSLSRGAFPYEQYF
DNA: TGTGCCAGCAGTTTATCCCGGGGGGCCTTCCCCTACGAGCAGTACTTC

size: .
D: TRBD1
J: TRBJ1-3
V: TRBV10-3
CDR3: CAIRGQAGNTIYF
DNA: TGTGCCATCAGGGGACAGGCTGGAAACACCATATATTTT

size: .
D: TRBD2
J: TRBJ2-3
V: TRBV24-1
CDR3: CATSDYLTKAGERTDTQYF
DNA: TGTGCCACCAGTGATTACCTTACGAAAGCGGGGGAAAGGACAGATACGCAGTATTTT

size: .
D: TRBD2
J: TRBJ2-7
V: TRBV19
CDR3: CASSVRGGVYEQYF
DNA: TGTGCCAGTAGTGTTCGGGGGGGCGTCTACGAGCAGTACTTC

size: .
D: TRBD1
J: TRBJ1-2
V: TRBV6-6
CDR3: CASSSRQGPNGYTF
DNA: TGTGCCAGCAGTTCTCGACAGGGCCCCAATGGCTACACCTTC

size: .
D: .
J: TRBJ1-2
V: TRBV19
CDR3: CASKPVRGGNYGYTF
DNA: TGTGCCAGTAAACCCGTGAGGGGGGGAAACTATGGCTACACCTTC

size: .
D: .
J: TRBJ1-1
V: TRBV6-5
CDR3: CASKPTSGNTEAFF
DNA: TGTGCCAGCAAACCCACATCGGGGAACACTGAAGCTTTCTTT

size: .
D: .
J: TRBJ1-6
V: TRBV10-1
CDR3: CASRDDNNSPLHF
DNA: TGCGCCAGCAGAGACGACAATAATTCACCCCTCCACTTT

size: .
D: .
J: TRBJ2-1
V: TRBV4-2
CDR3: CASSQDLRGRGDNEQFF
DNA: TGTGCCAGCAGCCAAGATCTTAGGGGCCGTGGGGACAATGAGCAGTTCTTC

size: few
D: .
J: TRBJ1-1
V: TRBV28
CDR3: CASSLVYTEAFF
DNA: TGTGCCAGCAGCCTCGTCTACACTGAAGCTTTCTTT

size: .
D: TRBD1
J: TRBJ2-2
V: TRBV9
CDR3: CASSAGTGQTGELFF
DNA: TGTGCCAGCAGCGCCGGGACAGGCCAAACCGGGGAGCTGTTTTTT

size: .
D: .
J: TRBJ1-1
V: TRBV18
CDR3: CASSPAGKNTEAFF
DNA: TGTGCCAGCTCACCTGCCGGGAAGAACACTGAAGCTTTCTTT

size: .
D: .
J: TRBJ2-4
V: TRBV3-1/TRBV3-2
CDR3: CASWLAKNIQYF
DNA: TGTGCCAGCTGGCTAGCCAAAAACATTCAGTACTTC

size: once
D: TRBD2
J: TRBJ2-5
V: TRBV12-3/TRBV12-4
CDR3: CASSFSGGETQYF
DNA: TGTGCCAGCAGTTTTTCGGGAGGAGAGACCCAGTACTTC

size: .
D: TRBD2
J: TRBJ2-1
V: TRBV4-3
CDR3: CASSQDFGAGAAYNEQFF
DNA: TGCGCCAGCAGCCAAGATTTCGGAGCGGGGGCAGCCTACAATGAGCAGTTCTTC

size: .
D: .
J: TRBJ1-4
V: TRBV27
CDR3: CASSPRGASKLFF
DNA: TGTGCCAGCAGCCCCCGGGGAGCGAGCAAACTGTTTTTT

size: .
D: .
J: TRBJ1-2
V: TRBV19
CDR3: CASSIPEGALGYGYTF
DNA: TGTGCCAGTAGTATCCCGGAGGGCGCGCTGGGCTATGGCTACACCTTC

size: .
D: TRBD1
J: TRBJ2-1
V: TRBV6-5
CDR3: CASSPGQGAYNEQFF
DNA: TGTGCCAGCAGTCCGGGACAGGGGGCCTACAATGAGCAGTTCTTC

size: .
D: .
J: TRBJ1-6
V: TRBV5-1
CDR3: CASSLGDGWALHF
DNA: TGCGCCAGCAGCTTGGGAGACGGGTGGGCCCTCCACTTT

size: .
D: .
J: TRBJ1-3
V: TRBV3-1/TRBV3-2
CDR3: CASSQVGGPGDTIYF
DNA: TGTGCCAGCAGCCAAGTCGGGGGGCCGGGCGACACCATATATTTT

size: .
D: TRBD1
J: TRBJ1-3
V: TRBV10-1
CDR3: CASSELGGRGTGNTIYF
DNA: TGCGCCAGCAGTGAACTCGGGGGCAGGGGGACTGGAAACACCATATATTTT

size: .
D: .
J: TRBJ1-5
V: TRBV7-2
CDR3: CASSLVDSSNQPQHF
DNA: TGTGCCAGCAGCTTAGTAGACAGCTCCAATCAGCCCCAGCATTTT

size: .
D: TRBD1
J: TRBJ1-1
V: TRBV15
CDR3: CATAKEGTGNTEAFF
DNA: TGTGCCACCGCTAAGGAGGGGACAGGGAACACTGAAGCTTTCTTT

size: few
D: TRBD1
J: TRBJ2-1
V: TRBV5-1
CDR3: CASSLSAGGNEQFF
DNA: TGCGCCAGCAGCTTGTCAGCAGGGGGCAATGAGCAGTTCTTC

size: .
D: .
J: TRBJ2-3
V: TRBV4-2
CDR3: CASGKGGTDTQYF
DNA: TGTGCCAGCGGGAAAGGGGGCACAGATACGCAGTATTTT

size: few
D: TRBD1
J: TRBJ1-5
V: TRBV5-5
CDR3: CASSLRQGASNQPQHF
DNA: TGTGCCAGCAGCTTGCGCCAGGGGGCAAGCAATCAGCCCCAGCATTTT

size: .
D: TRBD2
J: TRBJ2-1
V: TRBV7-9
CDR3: CASSLRASGGARAYNEQFF
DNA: TGTGCCAGCAGCTTAAGGGCTAGCGGGGGGGCCAGGGCCTACAATGAGCAGTTCTTC

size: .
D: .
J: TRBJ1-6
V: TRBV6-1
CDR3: CASSELRGGLQPLHF
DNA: TGTGCCAGCAGTGAATTGAGAGGCGGATTACAACCCCTCCACTTT

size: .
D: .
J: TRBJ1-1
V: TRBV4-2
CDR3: CASSPPMNTEAFF
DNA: TGTGCCAGCAGCCCACCTATGAACACTGAAGCTTTCTTT

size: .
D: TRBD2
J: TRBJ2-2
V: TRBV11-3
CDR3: CASSPRRGSGELFF
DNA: TGTGCCAGCAGCCCCCGGCGGGGGTCCGGGGAGCTGTTTTTT

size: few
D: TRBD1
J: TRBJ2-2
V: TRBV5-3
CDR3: CARSLAPPTGTGITGELFF
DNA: TGTGCCAGAAGCTTGGCCCCGCCGACCGGGACAGGGATCACCGGGGAGCTGTTTTTT

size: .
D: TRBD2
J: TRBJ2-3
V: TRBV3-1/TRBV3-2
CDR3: CASSLTSGGSTDTQYF
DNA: TGTGCCAGCAGCCTGACTAGCGGGGGATCCACAGATACGCAGTATTTT

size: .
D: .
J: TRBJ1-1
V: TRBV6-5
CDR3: CASKKTGIPEAFF
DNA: TGTGCCAGCAAAAAGACAGGTATACCTGAAGCTTTCTTT

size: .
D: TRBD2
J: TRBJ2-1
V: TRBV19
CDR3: CASRTDSGGDPRWFF
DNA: TGTGCCAGTAGGACCGATAGCGGGGGGGACCCCAGATGGTTCTTC

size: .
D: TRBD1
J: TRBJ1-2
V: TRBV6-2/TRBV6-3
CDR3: CASSETGTGDYGYTF
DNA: TGTGCCAGCAGTGAGACCGGGACAGGGGACTATGGCTACACCTTC

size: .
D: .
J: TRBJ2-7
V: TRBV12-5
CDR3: CASGLAQGPYEQYF
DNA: TGTGCTAGTGGTTTGGCGCAGGGGCCCTACGAGCAGTACTTC

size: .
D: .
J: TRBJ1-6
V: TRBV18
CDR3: CASSPNRQGENSPLHF
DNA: TGTGCCAGCTCACCAAATAGGCAGGGTGAAAATTCACCCCTCCACTTT

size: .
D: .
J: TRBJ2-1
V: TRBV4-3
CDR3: CASSQERYNEQFF
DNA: TGCGCCAGCAGCCAAGAGAGATACAATGAGCAGTTCTTC

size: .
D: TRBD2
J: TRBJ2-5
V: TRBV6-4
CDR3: CASNGWGGETQYF
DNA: TGTGCCAGCAACGGGTGGGGGGGTGAGACCCAGTACTTC

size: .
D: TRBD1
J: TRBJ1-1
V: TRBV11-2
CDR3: CASSTTTGSPEAFF
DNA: TGTGCCAGCAGCACCACGACAGGGTCTCCAGAAGCTTTCTTT

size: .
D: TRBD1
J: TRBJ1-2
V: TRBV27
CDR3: CASSPRQGVYYGYTF
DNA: TGTGCCAGCAGTCCGCGACAGGGGGTTTACTATGGCTACACCTTC

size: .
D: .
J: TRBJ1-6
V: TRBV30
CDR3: CAWSLPQGHYNSPLHF
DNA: TGTGCCTGGAGTTTGCCACAGGGACACTATAATTCACCCCTCCACTTT

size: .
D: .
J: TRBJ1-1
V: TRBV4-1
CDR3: CASSQLRGIGAFF
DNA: TGCGCCAGCAGCCAACTACGGGGTATCGGAGCTTTCTTT

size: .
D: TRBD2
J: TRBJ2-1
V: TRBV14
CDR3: CASSATTSGGHNEQFF
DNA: TGTGCCAGCAGTGCTACCACTAGCGGGGGACACAATGAGCAGTTCTTC

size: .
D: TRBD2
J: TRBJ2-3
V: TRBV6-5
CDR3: CASSYQTSDATDTQYF
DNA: TGTGCCAGCAGTTACCAGACTAGCGATGCCACAGATACGCAGTATTTT